The 3 T cell receptor beta chains given below trace back to one sample, sequenced in a study of T cell responses to AZD1222 COVID-19 vaccine. Measured with immunoSEQ multiplex PCR; TCRdb has only the in-frame clones, and not every one. The table shows 120,000 or so clones, with 91% occurring only once. Sequenced here: peripheral blood, sampled on day 0 of AZD1222 vaccination. Source of these receptors: an adult in good health.

The chain links TRBV6-5 to TRBJ1-2; 9 bases map to TRBD1. CDR1 is MNHEY, CDR2 SVGAGI, per germline. V shed 8 bases, J shed 6 bases, and the junction held 10 bases outside the gene matches. The CDR3 has 14 residues. CDR3 DNA sequence: TGTGCCAGCGCCCGGGACAGGGCGACGAATGGCTACACCTTC. Amino acid sequence: CASARDRATNGYTF.

The chain joins TRBV6-5 to TRBJ1-3, with a tentative D call TRBD1 (5 bases). Trimming cost V 3 bases and J 3 bases, with 12 bases left between them. This CDR3 has 15 amino acids. CDR1 MNHEY and CDR2 SVGAGI come from the germline V gene. In nucleotides, the CDR3 is TGTGCCAGCAGTTATGTGGGGGTGGATGGAAACACCATATATTTT. It is translated as CASSYVGVDGNTIYF.

The J gene is TRBJ1-2, the V gene TRBV20-1; D ambiguous. The germline V gene encodes CDR1 DFQATT and CDR2 SNEGSKA (reference sequence). V shed 1 base and J shed 8 bases, with 8 bases lying between them. The CDR3 contains 11 residues. The CDR3 coding sequence is TGCAGTGCTAGAGCCCAAAAGGGCTACACCTTC. Its translation is CSARAQKGYTF.